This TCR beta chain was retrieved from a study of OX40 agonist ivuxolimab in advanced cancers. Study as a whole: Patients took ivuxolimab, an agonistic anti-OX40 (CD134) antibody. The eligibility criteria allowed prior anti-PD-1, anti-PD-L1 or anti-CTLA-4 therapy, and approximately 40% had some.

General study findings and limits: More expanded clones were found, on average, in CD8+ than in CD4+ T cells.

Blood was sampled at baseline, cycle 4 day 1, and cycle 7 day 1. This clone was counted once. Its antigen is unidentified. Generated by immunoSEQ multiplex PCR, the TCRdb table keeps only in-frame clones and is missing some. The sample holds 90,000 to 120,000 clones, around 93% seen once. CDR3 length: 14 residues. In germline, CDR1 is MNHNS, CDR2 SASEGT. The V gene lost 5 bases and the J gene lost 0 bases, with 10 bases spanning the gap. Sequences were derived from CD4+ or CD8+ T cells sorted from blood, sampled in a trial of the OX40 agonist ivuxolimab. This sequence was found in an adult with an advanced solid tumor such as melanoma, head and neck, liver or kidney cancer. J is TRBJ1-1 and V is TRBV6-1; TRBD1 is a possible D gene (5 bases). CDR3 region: CASSLDSMNTEAFF. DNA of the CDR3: TGTGCCAGCAGTTTAGACAGCATGAACACTGAAGCTTTCTTT.